The source of this T cell receptor beta chain is a study of STAT3 mutations in large granular lymphocyte leukemia. Study-level background: Canonical activating STAT3 mutations were detected in roughly half of the longitudinally sequenced T-LGLL patients.

TCRbeta libraries averaged around 40,000 productive templates per sample. Sequencing was performed with immunoSEQ multiplex PCR; in TCRdb, only in-frame clones are kept and a portion is missing. The data show about 15,000 clones, about nine tenths seen once. Notes on this clone: Its antigen is unidentified.

Trimming left V 3 bases short and J 0 bases short, with 9 bases between. This CDR3 is built from 15 residues. The germline CDR1 and CDR2 sequences are LNHDA and SQIVND (reference sequence). Study results and caveats: In T-cell large granular lymphocyte leukemia, about half of patients showed multiple immunodominant subclonotypes. Samples missed the first appearance of the clone. Some patients had persisting codominant clonotypes that could mask small clones.

The TCR originated in a woman aged 45-60 years with T-cell large granular lymphocyte leukemia. Some clones in this sample may be carry-over from other donors' samples. The V and J genes are TRBV19 and TRBJ1-5; D unclear. Input material: peripheral blood mononuclear cells. CDR3 nucleotide sequence: TGTGCCAGTAGTATCAGACGGGGTAGCAATCAGCCCCAGCATTTT. This translates into CASSIRRGSNQPQHF.